These 3 T cell receptor beta chains originate from one sample sequenced in a study of a mutant IDH1 vaccine in newly diagnosed glioma. The antigens of these receptors remain unknown. Produced via immunoSEQ multiplex PCR; TCRdb's table is partial and in-frame only. Here the sample spans about 62,000 clones, approximately 90% being singletons. Time point of the sample: week 11, during vaccination. Mutant IDH1 20-mer peptide, at 300 ug, made up each vaccine dose, with topical imiquimod. Sequencing used PBMCs, obtained from a glioma patient whose treatment included an IDH1 peptide vaccine. Receptor source: a man aged 40-50 years with glioma.

The chain links TRBV28 to TRBJ1-1; the D is unclear. V was cut by 5 bases and J by 1 base, with 14 bases left in between. Germline V gene sequence: CDR1 MDHEN, CDR2 SYDVKM. This CDR3 comprises 15 residues. The CDR3 loop is CASSPPGGENTEAFF. CDR3 bases: TGTGCCAGCAGTCCACCGGGAGGCGAGAACACTGAAGCTTTCTTT.

The rearrangement joins TRBV19 to TRBJ1-4; the D gene is possibly TRBD1 (6 bases). Trimming shortened V by 10 bases and J by 0 bases, and 18 bases separated the two germline ends. This CDR3 is 16 amino acids long. Germline values: CDR1 LNHDA, CDR2 SQIVND (reference sequence). CDR3 sequence reads: CATATGTLATNEKLFF. CDR3 nucleotide sequence: TGTGCCACCGCGACAGGTACCCTTGCAACTAATGAAAAACTGTTTTTT.

This sequence joins TRBV10-1 and TRBJ1-2; 10 nucleotides align to TRBD1. The trim removed 8 bases at V and 3 bases at J, leaving 3 bases unmatched. This CDR3 spans 13 amino acids. Germline V CDR1 and CDR2: WNHNN, SYGVQD (reference sequence). The DNA for the CDR3 is TGCGCCAGCTCCGGGACAGGGGACTATGGCTACACCTTC. Its translation is CASSGTGDYGYTF.